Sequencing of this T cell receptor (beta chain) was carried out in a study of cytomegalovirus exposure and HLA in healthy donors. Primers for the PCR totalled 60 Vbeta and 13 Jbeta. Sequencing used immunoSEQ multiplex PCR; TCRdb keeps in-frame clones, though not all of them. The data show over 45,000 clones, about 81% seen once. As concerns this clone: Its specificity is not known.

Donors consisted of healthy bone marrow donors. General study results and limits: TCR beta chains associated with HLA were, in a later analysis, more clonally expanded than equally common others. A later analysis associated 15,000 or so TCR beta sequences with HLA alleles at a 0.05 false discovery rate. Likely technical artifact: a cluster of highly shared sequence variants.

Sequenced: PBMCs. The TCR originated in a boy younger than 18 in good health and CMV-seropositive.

CDR3 in amino acids: CASSVSSNSGNTIYF. The DNA of the CDR3 is TGTGCCAGCAGCGTATCCTCTAACTCTGGAAACACCATATATTTT. The gene calls are TRBV6-6 and TRBJ1-3, with D hard to call. CDR3 length equals 15 residues. Trimming took off 6 bases at V and 0 bases at J, with 12 bases between the two ends. Germline V gene lookup returns CDR1 MNHNY and CDR2 SVGAGI (reference sequence).